Listed below are T cell receptor beta chains from one sample, sequenced in a study of T cells in Graves' hyperthyroidism and ophthalmopathy. A single record per CDR3 protein comes from TCRdb applying MiXCR to the multiplex PCR reads. This sample has approximately 210,000 distinct CDR3 sequences, with roughly a sixth found just once. The sequenced sample consisted of blood. These TCRs come from a man aged 50 to 60 with Graves' hyperthyroidism. The CDR3 runs from the conserved cysteine through the conserved F or W. Each record gives: J gene, D gene, V gene, clone size, CDR3 DNA, CDR3 protein. The D gene is left open where the match is weak. Clone size is shown for a subset of rows, as once, few, many or a class of expanded clone.

J gene: TRBJ1-3; D gene: NA; V gene: TRBV18; clone size: many; CDR3 DNA: TGTGCCAGCTCACGGGACCGAGCGGACTCTGGAAACACCATATATTTT; CDR3 protein: CASSRDRADSGNTIYF
J gene: TRBJ2-3; D gene: TRBD1; V gene: TRBV7-9; clone size: many; CDR3 DNA: TGTGCCAACAAGGGGGCAAACACAGATACGCAGTATTTT; CDR3 protein: CANKGANTDTQYF
J gene: TRBJ2-7; D gene: TRBD2; V gene: TRBV7-3; clone size: NA; CDR3 DNA: TGTGCCAGCAGGGCTAGCGGTTCCTACGAGCAGTACTTC; CDR3 protein: CASRASGSYEQYF
J gene: TRBJ2-7; D gene: TRBD1; V gene: TRBV28; clone size: many; CDR3 DNA: TGTGCCAGCAGTTCCCGGGACAGGGACTACGAGCAGTACTTC; CDR3 protein: CASSSRDRDYEQYF
J gene: TRBJ1-5; D gene: NA; V gene: TRBV12-3/TRBV12-4; clone size: many; CDR3 DNA: TGTGCCAGCAGCACACGGGACAGCAATCAGCCCCAGCATTTT; CDR3 protein: CASSTRDSNQPQHF
J gene: TRBJ2-5; D gene: NA; V gene: TRBV9; clone size: NA; CDR3 DNA: TGTGCCAGCAGCGTAGGGGTGGGACCGGCAGGGACCCAGTACTTC; CDR3 protein: CASSVGVGPAGTQYF
J gene: TRBJ2-7; D gene: TRBD2; V gene: TRBV11-2; clone size: many; CDR3 DNA: TGTGCCAGCAGCTTAGATCGGGGACTAGCGGCCTCCGAGCAGTACTTC; CDR3 protein: CASSLDRGLAASEQYF
J gene: TRBJ2-3; D gene: NA; V gene: TRBV20-1; clone size: many; CDR3 DNA: TGCAGTGCTAGAGACGGGAGTAGCACAGATACGCAGTATTTT; CDR3 protein: CSARDGSSTDTQYF
J gene: TRBJ1-2; D gene: TRBD1; V gene: TRBV27; clone size: many; CDR3 DNA: TGTGCCAGCAGGTCCGGGACAGGGTCGAACTATGGCTACACCTTC; CDR3 protein: CASRSGTGSNYGYTF
J gene: TRBJ2-3; D gene: TRBD2; V gene: TRBV5-1; clone size: few; CDR3 DNA: TGCGCCAGCAGCTTGGCGACGGGAGGGAGCACAGATACGCAGTATTTT; CDR3 protein: CASSLATGGSTDTQYF
J gene: TRBJ1-2; D gene: NA; V gene: TRBV28; clone size: many; CDR3 DNA: TGTGCCAGCAGTTTCGGGACTCTCTACACCTTC; CDR3 protein: CASSFGTLYTF
J gene: TRBJ2-7; D gene: NA; V gene: TRBV12-3/TRBV12-4; clone size: many; CDR3 DNA: TGTGCCAGCAGTTTTTCGGGGAACGAGCAGTACTTC; CDR3 protein: CASSFSGNEQYF
J gene: TRBJ2-1; D gene: TRBD1; V gene: TRBV2; clone size: many; CDR3 DNA: TGTGCCAGCAGGCCGCTGACAGGGACCGCGGGTGAGCAGTTCTTC; CDR3 protein: CASRPLTGTAGEQFF
J gene: TRBJ2-4; D gene: TRBD1; V gene: TRBV24-1; clone size: few; CDR3 DNA: TGTGCCACCACTTCAGTGAGAGCGACAGGGGGACCCGTCCTAGCCAAAAACATTCAGTACTTC; CDR3 protein: CATTSVRATGGPVLAKNIQYF
J gene: TRBJ2-1; D gene: TRBD1; V gene: TRBV12-3/TRBV12-4; clone size: many; CDR3 DNA: TGTGCCAGCAGTCCGGGGACAGGGAATGAGCAGTTCTTC; CDR3 protein: CASSPGTGNEQFF
J gene: TRBJ2-1; D gene: NA; V gene: TRBV6-1; clone size: many; CDR3 DNA: TGTGCCAGCAGTCCTCTAGCAGGAGAGCAGTTCTTC; CDR3 protein: CASSPLAGEQFF
J gene: TRBJ1-1; D gene: NA; V gene: TRBV10-3; clone size: many; CDR3 DNA: TGTGCCATCAGGGAGGCGGACACTGAAGCTTTCTTT; CDR3 protein: CAIREADTEAFF
J gene: TRBJ2-5; D gene: TRBD2; V gene: TRBV20-1; clone size: few; CDR3 DNA: TGCAGTGCGGGCGGTCTAGCGGGAGGGATAGGGGAGACCCAGTACTTC; CDR3 protein: CSAGGLAGGIGETQYF
J gene: TRBJ2-1; D gene: NA; V gene: TRBV28; clone size: many; CDR3 DNA: TGTGCCAGCAGTTTACCCCTCGGGCCCTACAATGAGCAGTTCTTC; CDR3 protein: CASSLPLGPYNEQFF
J gene: TRBJ2-1; D gene: NA; V gene: TRBV30; clone size: few; CDR3 DNA: TGTGCCTGGGCCCGGGGGAGCACGTACAATGAGCAGTTCTTC; CDR3 protein: CAWARGSTYNEQFF
J gene: TRBJ2-2; D gene: NA; V gene: TRBV6-2/TRBV6-3; clone size: many; CDR3 DNA: TGTGCCAGCAGTTACCTAGTAGGGGCCACCGGGGAGCTGTTTTTT; CDR3 protein: CASSYLVGATGELFF
J gene: TRBJ2-3; D gene: NA; V gene: TRBV5-1; clone size: many; CDR3 DNA: TGCGCCAGCAGCTTGGCGGCTAGAGCTACAGATACGCAGTATTTT; CDR3 protein: CASSLAARATDTQYF
J gene: TRBJ2-4; D gene: TRBD2; V gene: TRBV12-3/TRBV12-4; clone size: once; CDR3 DNA: TGTGCCAGCTTACTAGCGGGAGCCCCCGCGGCCAAAAACATTCAGTACTTC; CDR3 protein: CASLLAGAPAAKNIQYF
J gene: TRBJ1-2; D gene: NA; V gene: TRBV5-1; clone size: many; CDR3 DNA: TGCGCCAGCAGCTTGGAGTCAGCCTATGGCTACACCTTC; CDR3 protein: CASSLESAYGYTF
J gene: TRBJ2-7; D gene: NA; V gene: TRBV7-2; clone size: many; CDR3 DNA: TGTGCCAGCAGCTTAGCAACGCGGTCCGAACAGTACTTC; CDR3 protein: CASSLATRSEQYF
J gene: TRBJ1-1; D gene: NA; V gene: TRBV6-1; clone size: many; CDR3 DNA: TGTGCCAGCAATAACCGACAGTTGAACACTGAAGCTTTCTTT; CDR3 protein: CASNNRQLNTEAFF
J gene: TRBJ2-1; D gene: NA; V gene: TRBV19; clone size: few; CDR3 DNA: TGTGCCAGTAGTATTGCTGCTGTCCTCAACCCCAATGAGCAGTTCTTC; CDR3 protein: CASSIAAVLNPNEQFF
J gene: TRBJ2-7; D gene: TRBD1; V gene: TRBV4-3; clone size: NA; CDR3 DNA: TGCGCCAGCAGCCAAGTAGTCAGGGGGCGCGGGAACGAGCAGTACTTC; CDR3 protein: CASSQVVRGRGNEQYF
J gene: TRBJ1-6; D gene: TRBD1; V gene: TRBV30; clone size: NA; CDR3 DNA: TGTGCCTGGAGTACGACAGGGGGGGGTTCACCCCTCCACTTT; CDR3 protein: CAWSTTGGGSPLHF
J gene: TRBJ1-2; D gene: TRBD1; V gene: TRBV29-1; clone size: many; CDR3 DNA: TGCAGCGTCGATTCCGGGACAGGGTTTTGGTATGGCTACACCTTC; CDR3 protein: CSVDSGTGFWYGYTF
J gene: TRBJ1-5; D gene: NA; V gene: TRBV7-2; clone size: NA; CDR3 DNA: TGTGCCAGCAGCTCCACATTCAACGGGCCCCAGCATTTT; CDR3 protein: CASSSTFNGPQHF
J gene: TRBJ2-7; D gene: TRBD1; V gene: TRBV12-3/TRBV12-4; clone size: many; CDR3 DNA: TGTGCCAGCAGTTCAAGGGACAGCTCCTACGAGCAGTACTTC; CDR3 protein: CASSSRDSSYEQYF
J gene: TRBJ2-3; D gene: TRBD2; V gene: TRBV5-1; clone size: many; CDR3 DNA: TGCGCCAGCAGCTTTGGACTAGCTAACCTGGGAGATACGCAGTATTTT; CDR3 protein: CASSFGLANLGDTQYF
J gene: TRBJ1-4; D gene: NA; V gene: TRBV28; clone size: NA; CDR3 DNA: TGTGCCAGCAGACAAGGGGGGGCAACTAATGAAAAACTGTTTTTT; CDR3 protein: CASRQGGATNEKLFF
J gene: TRBJ2-5; D gene: TRBD1; V gene: TRBV2; clone size: many; CDR3 DNA: TGTGCCAGCAGGTCCGGGACAGGGGTAGAGACCCAGTACTTC; CDR3 protein: CASRSGTGVETQYF
J gene: TRBJ1-2; D gene: TRBD1; V gene: TRBV20-1; clone size: NA; CDR3 DNA: TGCAGTGCTAGAAGAGAACGAGGTAGAGGACAGGGATTTTTTGGCTACACCTTC; CDR3 protein: CSARRERGRGQGFFGYTF
J gene: TRBJ1-1; D gene: NA; V gene: TRBV19; clone size: NA; CDR3 DNA: TGTGCCAGTACCCTGGGAGCTTTCTTT; CDR3 protein: CASTLGAFF
J gene: TRBJ1-6; D gene: NA; V gene: TRBV7-9; clone size: few; CDR3 DNA: TGTGCCAGCAGCCGACAGATCTCTAATTCACCCCTCCACTTT; CDR3 protein: CASSRQISNSPLHF
J gene: TRBJ2-7; D gene: NA; V gene: TRBV7-9; clone size: many; CDR3 DNA: TGTGCCAGCAGCTTAGTAACAGGCCTAGAATCCTACGAGCAGTACTTC; CDR3 protein: CASSLVTGLESYEQYF
J gene: TRBJ2-2; D gene: NA; V gene: TRBV5-1; clone size: few; CDR3 DNA: TGCGCCAGCAGCCCAGGAGAGAACACCGGGGAGCTGTTTTTT; CDR3 protein: CASSPGENTGELFF
J gene: TRBJ2-1; D gene: NA; V gene: TRBV7-8; clone size: many; CDR3 DNA: TGTGCCAGCAGCTCCGACTTTAGGGGAAACAATGAGCAGTTCTTC; CDR3 protein: CASSSDFRGNNEQFF
J gene: TRBJ2-3; D gene: NA; V gene: TRBV12-3/TRBV12-4; clone size: many; CDR3 DNA: TGTGCCAGCAGTTTCCGGGTCGGCAGGGGCGGTGGAGATACGCAGTATTTT; CDR3 protein: CASSFRVGRGGGDTQYF
J gene: TRBJ1-1; D gene: TRBD1; V gene: TRBV27; clone size: many; CDR3 DNA: TGTGCCAGCAGTTTGCGGCCGACAGGGGGCCACACTGAAGCTTTCTTT; CDR3 protein: CASSLRPTGGHTEAFF
J gene: TRBJ2-5; D gene: TRBD1; V gene: TRBV20-1; clone size: many; CDR3 DNA: TGCAGTGCTTCGGACAGGGAAGGGACCCAGTACTTC; CDR3 protein: CSASDREGTQYF
J gene: TRBJ2-3; D gene: TRBD2; V gene: TRBV10-3; clone size: many; CDR3 DNA: TGTGCCATCAGTGGACTAGCGGGCAGAGATACGCAGTATTTT; CDR3 protein: CAISGLAGRDTQYF
J gene: TRBJ1-1; D gene: NA; V gene: TRBV19; clone size: NA; CDR3 DNA: TGTGCCAGTAGGGGCGGGGAAGGGGGTTTCATCGGAGCTTTCTTT; CDR3 protein: CASRGGEGGFIGAFF
J gene: TRBJ2-1; D gene: NA; V gene: TRBV12-5; clone size: many; CDR3 DNA: TGTGCTAGTGGTTTGGTCAGGGCGATCTACAATGAGCAGTTCTTC; CDR3 protein: CASGLVRAIYNEQFF
J gene: TRBJ1-1; D gene: NA; V gene: TRBV28; clone size: many; CDR3 DNA: TGTGCCAGCAGTTTCTTGATGGGTCTGTTCCAGGGGACTGAAGCTTTCTTT; CDR3 protein: CASSFLMGLFQGTEAFF
J gene: TRBJ1-5; D gene: NA; V gene: TRBV6-1; clone size: NA; CDR3 DNA: TGTGCCAGCAGTAAAGGCAGGGGATTCGGTGTGAATCAGCCCCAGCATTTT; CDR3 protein: CASSKGRGFGVNQPQHF
J gene: TRBJ2-1; D gene: NA; V gene: TRBV27; clone size: many; CDR3 DNA: TGTGCCAGCAGTTTATTCAGGCCCTACAATGAGCAGTTCTTC; CDR3 protein: CASSLFRPYNEQFF
J gene: TRBJ2-5; D gene: NA; V gene: TRBV6-1; clone size: NA; CDR3 DNA: TGTGCCAGCAGTAACTCACCGGGGAATCGGCGAGAGACCCAGTACTTC; CDR3 protein: CASSNSPGNRRETQYF
J gene: TRBJ2-3; D gene: NA; V gene: TRBV30; clone size: NA; CDR3 DNA: TGTGCCTGGAGTGTCTTCAGTACAGATACGCAGTATTTT; CDR3 protein: CAWSVFSTDTQYF
J gene: TRBJ2-1; D gene: TRBD1; V gene: TRBV15; clone size: many; CDR3 DNA: TGTGCCACCAGCAGAAAAGGACAGGGGGCGTATTGGAATGAGCAGTTCTTC; CDR3 protein: CATSRKGQGAYWNEQFF
J gene: TRBJ2-7; D gene: TRBD1; V gene: TRBV27; clone size: many; CDR3 DNA: TGTGCCAGTTATACCTACAGGGGATCTGTAAAGCAGTACTTC; CDR3 protein: CASYTYRGSVKQYF
J gene: TRBJ1-4; D gene: NA; V gene: TRBV2; clone size: many; CDR3 DNA: TGTGCCAGCAGTCCGGGACTGAGTAATGAAAAACTGTTTTTT; CDR3 protein: CASSPGLSNEKLFF